One and the same sample provided the 15 T cell receptor beta chains below, sequenced in a study of blood T cell repertoires in COVID-19. Some clones are missing from TCRdb's copy, which holds only in-frame ones; the method was immunoSEQ multiplex PCR. The repertoire holds a few hundred thousand clones, with around 90% as singletons. Material: PBMCs or T cells enriched from blood (not recorded which). The receptors were gathered from a woman aged 45-59 years who had recovered from COVID-19.

This chain joins TRBV28 and TRBJ2-7; 7 bases are shared with TRBD1. The CDR3 has 16 amino acids. V was clipped by 4 bases and J by 5 bases; unmatched bases: 14. In germline, CDR1 is MDHEN, CDR2 SYDVKM. CDR3 sequence reads: CASSSRKDRKRNEQYF. The CDR3 coding sequence is TGTGCCAGCAGTTCGAGGAAGGACAGGAAGAGGAACGAGCAGTACTTC.

The chain couples TRBV28 to TRBJ1-4; D possibly corresponds to TRBD1 (5 bases). This CDR3 has 14 residues. Trimming cost V 10 bases and J 3 bases, with 15 bases left between them. CDR1 is MDHEN and CDR2 is SYDVKM in the germline V gene. CDR3 in DNA: TGTGCCACCTTCCCCCAGGGTGCTAATGAAAAACTGTTTTTT. Translation gives CATFPQGANEKLFF.

The chain has TRBV5-5 and TRBJ1-4; 12 nucleotides agree with TRBD1. Unmatched junction bases numbered 4, after V lost 0 bases and J lost 7 bases. In germline, CDR1 is SGHKS, CDR2 YYEKEE (reference sequence). The CDR3 sequence is 16 residues long. Here the CDR3 DNA reads TGTGCCAGCAGCTTGGGGGACAGGGGGCGAAGTGAAAAACTGTTTTTT. Translated, it gives CASSLGDRGRSEKLFF.

This chain uses TRBV27 with TRBJ2-1; no clear D gene. Per germline, CDR1 MNHEY and CDR2 SMNVEV (reference sequence). V was clipped by 4 bases and J by 1 base, with 11 bases between them. The CDR3 runs 15 residues. The CDR3 loop reads CASSSLYRSYNEQFF. Written as DNA, the CDR3 is TGTGCCAGCAGTTCCCTGTATCGGTCCTACAATGAGCAGTTCTTC.

This clone is a singleton in its sample. This rearrangement joins TRBV19 to TRBJ2-1; D uncertain. Germline CDR1 LNHDA, CDR2 SQIVND (reference sequence). Trimming took off 3 bases at V and 4 bases at J, with 10 bases between the two ends. The CDR3 extends over 14 amino acids. CDR3 sequence reads: CASSMRRSYNEQFF. The CDR3, as DNA: TGTGCCAGTAGTATGCGGCGAAGTTACAATGAGCAGTTCTTC.

CDR3 in amino acids: CASSYDSSNEKLFF. In DNA, the CDR3 is TGTGCCAGCAGTTACGACAGCAGTAATGAAAAACTGTTTTTT. V usage is TRBV6-6 and J usage is TRBJ1-4; D possibly corresponds to TRBD1 (5 bases). The CDR3 has 14 residues. Trimming cost V 2 bases and J 4 bases, with 8 bases left between them. Germline V gene data show CDR1 as MNHNY and CDR2 as SVGAGI (reference sequence).

In DNA form, the CDR3 reads TGTGCCAGCAAAGTACAGGGCTCTGGGGCCAACGTCCTGACTTTC. Amino acid sequence: CASKVQGSGANVLTF. The chain joins TRBV28 to TRBJ2-6, with D possibly TRBD1 on 6 matching bases. The V end was cut by 7 bases, the J end by 0 bases, with 10 bases between. This CDR3 is built from 15 residues. CDR1 is MDHEN, CDR2 SYDVKM, per germline.

The chain combines TRBV2 with TRBJ1-5; 7 nucleotides line up with TRBD1. CDR1 SNHLY and CDR2 FYNNEI come from the germline V gene. The CDR3 consists of 13 residues. The trim removed 5 bases at V and 5 bases at J, leaving 3 bases unmatched. In DNA, the CDR3 is TGTGCCAGCAGTACAGGGGTCGATCAGCCCCAGCATTTT. Its translation: CASSTGVDQPQHF. The complete variable domain, with remaining parts taken from reference TRBV2 and TRBJ1-5, reads EPEVTQTPSHQVTQMGQEVILRCVPISNHLYFYWYRQILGQKVEFLVSFYNNEISEKSEIFDDQFSVERPDGSNFTLKIRSTKLEDSAMYFCASSTGVDQPQHFGDGTRLSIL.

This chain connects TRBV4-2 to TRBJ1-1; 7 bases map to TRBD1. Germline CDR1 and CDR2: LGHNA and YNFKEQ. The junction had 7 bases not matched to a gene; V was cut back by 2 bases and J by 10 bases. The CDR3 is 13 amino acids. The CDR3 coding sequence is TGTGCCAGCAGCCAATCCGACAGGGTGAGAGCTTTCTTT. The encoded protein is CASSQSDRVRAFF.

The chain has TRBV5-1 and TRBJ2-7; D perhaps matches TRBD2 (5 bases). The CDR3 is 13 amino acids. V was shortened by 4 bases and J by 3 bases, with 11 bases between the two germline ends. Germline CDR1 reads SGHRS; CDR2 reads YFSETQ. The CDR3 sequence is CASSGGFNYEQYF. CDR3 nucleotide sequence: TGCGCCAGCAGCGGAGGATTCAACTACGAGCAGTACTTC.

The V and J genes are TRBV6-1 and TRBJ1-4; possible D gene TRBD1, 6 bases. The CDR3 has 13 residues. The V gene lost 3 bases and the J gene lost 7 bases, with 9 bases spanning the gap. Germline CDR1 is MNHNS and CDR2 is SASEGT. The CDR3 DNA follows: TGTGCCAGCAGTGAGACAGGAGGTGAAAAACTGTTTTTT. Its protein is CASSETGGEKLFF.

J is TRBJ1-2 and V is TRBV5-1; 8 nucleotides match TRBD1. This CDR3 spans 15 amino acids. The J segment lost 3 bases and the V segment lost 4 bases, leaving 8 bases of the junction unmatched. Germline-derived CDR1 and CDR2 are SGHRS and YFSETQ. The CDR3 DNA follows: TGCGCCAGCAGCCCCGGACAGGGCCCTTACTATGGCTACACCTTC. Amino acid sequence: CASSPGQGPYYGYTF.

The genes are TRBV5-6 and TRBJ2-1; possible D gene TRBD1, 5 bases. Germline assignment: CDR1 SGHDT and CDR2 YYEEEE. The V end lost 4 bases, the J end lost 0 bases, and 14 bases lay between the germline ends. This CDR3 spans 16 amino acids. The CDR3 region is CASSLPGLSSYNEQFF. The CDR3 coding sequence is TGTGCCAGCAGCCTACCAGGGCTTAGCTCCTACAATGAGCAGTTCTTC.

This clone appeared a single time. A junction boundary mismatches the germline segment, possibly from a read error. The chain uses TRBV2 and TRBJ1-5; TRBD1 aligns across 9 bases. Germline CDR1 and CDR2: SNHLY and FYNNEI. The CDR3 contains 17 residues. The CDR3 spells CASREGQGIRNNQPQHF. In DNA, the CDR3 is TGTGCCAGCAGGGAAGGACAGGGGATTCGGAACAATCAGCCCCAGCATTTT. Supplemented by reference TRBV2 and TRBJ1-5, the full variable domain reads EPEVTQTPSHQVTQMGQEVILRCVPISNHLYFYWYRQILGQKVEFLVSFYNNEISEKSEIFDDQFSVERPDGSNFTLKIRSTKLEDSAMYFCASREGQGIRNNQPQHFGDGTRLSIL.

The J gene is TRBJ1-4, the V gene TRBV9; 10 bases line up with TRBD1. The CDR3 has 15 residues. Germline V gene data show CDR1 as SGDLS and CDR2 as YYNGEE. V lost 4 bases and J lost 5; bases outside the gene matches: 5. CDR3 loop: CASSPLGQGNEKLFF. DNA of the CDR3: TGTGCCAGCAGCCCCCTGGGACAGGGGAATGAAAAACTGTTTTTT.